The 31 T cell receptor beta chains below were found in one sample sequenced in a study of T cells after yellow fever vaccination (dated by TCRdb to between 2018 and 2021). To prepare the library, 5' RACE was applied. These reads were obtained on an Illumina NovaSeq 6000. The raw public data were reprocessed by TCRdb itself: fastp quality trimming at Q25, MiXCR clonotype calling, in-frame beta chains only. Merged by CDR3 protein, the rows form single entries marked with the most common genes and DNA. The sample records just over 250,000 distinct CDR3 sequences, roughly 5% of which are singletons. Roughly 3% of the sample is taken by the ten largest. The treatment or condition tag for this specimen amounts to: live attenuated yellow fever vaccine strain. Sample: CD4+ T cells sorted from PBMCs, taken on the day of the yellow fever booster vaccination. All receptors derive from a man younger than 35 who received the YFV17D yellow fever vaccine.

This clonotype was seen repeatedly, ten times or more. The CDR3 here is CASSLAWGSYNSPLHF. The DNA of the CDR3 is TGTGCCAGCAGCTTAGCATGGGGATCGTATAATTCACCCCTCCACTTT. This chain links TRBV7-8 with TRBJ1-6; D not resolved. V was pared by 0 bases and J by 4 bases, with 10 bases between. CDR1 and CDR2 (germline): SGHVS, FQNEAQ. The CDR3 is 16 amino acids.

V usage is TRBV12-3 or TRBV12-4 and J usage is TRBJ1-2; D gene unclear. Trimming cost V 2 bases and J 9 bases, with 19 bases left between them. The CDR3 length is 15 residues. The CDR3 DNA follows: TGTGCCAGCAGTTTAAGTCACCCGGCCTTATACAGCTACACCTTC. Protein: CASSLSHPALYSYTF.

This clonotype was observed a handful of times. The rearrangement uses TRBV6-4 and TRBJ1-6; a weak D match, TRBD1 (6 bases). CDR3 size: 14 residues. V was shortened by 6 bases and J by 8 bases, with 14 bases between the two germline ends. Germline CDR1 is MRHNA and CDR2 is SNTAGT. The CDR3 DNA reads as TGTGCCAGCAGGAGTTCAGGGGATTATTCACCCCTCCACTTT. Translating gives CASRSSGDYSPLHF.

This clonotype has just a few counts. This chain connects TRBV2 to TRBJ2-7; no definite D call. CDR1 is SNHLY and CDR2 is FYNNEI in the germline V gene. V was trimmed by 5 bases and J by 0 bases, leaving 14 bases between them. CDR3 length: 15 residues. DNA for the CDR3: TGTGCCAGCAGTAACGGACCCTATCCCTCCTACGAGCAGTACTTC. It encodes CASSNGPYPSYEQYF.

This clonotype was observed a handful of times. The V and J genes are TRBV3-1 and TRBJ1-1; tentatively, D is TRBD1 (6 bases). The CDR3 sequence is 15 residues long. The V end lost 1 base, the J end lost 1 base, and 10 bases lay between the germline ends. The germline V gene encodes CDR1 LGHDT and CDR2 YNNKEL (reference sequence). CDR3 protein: CASSQARGANTEAFF. The CDR3 coding sequence is TGTGCCAGCAGCCAAGCTCGGGGGGCGAACACTGAAGCTTTCTTT.

This clonotype was seen a handful of times. The chain employs TRBV9 and TRBJ1-1, with D maybe TRBD1 (6 bases). The germline V and J ends were trimmed by 3 bases and 1 base, with 16 bases remaining between them. This CDR3 is built from 16 residues. Germline values: CDR1 SGDLS, CDR2 YYNGEE. Written as DNA, the CDR3 is TGTGCCAGCAGCGCACTAACCGGGACACAGAACACTGAAGCTTTCTTT. Amino acids: CASSALTGTQNTEAFF.

The J gene is TRBJ1-3, the V gene TRBV29-1, with a tentative D call TRBD1 (6 bases). Germline CDR1 and CDR2: SQVTM and ANQGSEA. This CDR3 has 14 residues. The V end lost 2 bases, the J end lost 0 bases, and 8 bases lay between the germline ends. CDR3 amino acids: CSVETGFSGNTIYF. The CDR3 nucleotides read TGCAGCGTTGAAACAGGGTTCTCTGGAAACACCATATATTTT.

This clonotype was observed many times. The chain uses TRBV9 and TRBJ1-3, with TRBD1 matching over 8 bases. Trimming cost V 3 bases and J 4 bases; bases outside gene matches: 6. The CDR3 sequence is 15 residues long. Germline assignment: CDR1 SGDLS and CDR2 YYNGEE. As DNA, the CDR3 is TGTGCCAGCAGCGCGCAGGGGGCGGCGGGAAACACCATATATTTT. It encodes CASSAQGAAGNTIYF.

This clonotype was seen ten or more times. The rearrangement uses TRBV5-1 and TRBJ1-1; D gene ambiguous. There are 12 residues in the CDR3. Trimming removed 2 bases from V and 2 bases from J, with 4 bases in between. CDR1 and CDR2 from the germline V gene are SGHRS and YFSETQ. For the CDR3, the DNA is TGCGCCAGCAGCTTTTATAACACTGAAGCTTTCTTT. This encodes CASSFYNTEAFF.

This clonotype was counted at least ten times. V usage is TRBV5-1 and J usage is TRBJ2-1; D might be TRBD1 or TRBD2, each matching 5 bases. CDR3 length equals 16 residues. CDR1 and CDR2 from the germline V gene are SGHRS and YFSETQ. The V end lost 3 bases, the J end lost 0 bases, and 13 bases lay between the germline ends. Here the CDR3 DNA reads TGCGCCAGCAGCTCCCTCCCAGGGAGCTCCTACAATGAGCAGTTCTTC. Protein product: CASSSLPGSSYNEQFF.

This chain joins TRBV4-1 and TRBJ1-6, with 7 bases fitting TRBD1. V lost 0 bases, J lost 4 bases, and 6 bases stayed unmatched. This CDR3 has 17 amino acids. Germline-derived CDR1 and CDR2 are MGHRA and YSYEKL. CDR3 nucleotide sequence: TGCGCCAGCAGCCAAGATTCGGGGACAGCATATAATTCACCCCTCCACTTT. Translating it yields CASSQDSGTAYNSPLHF.

Ten or more counts support this clonotype. V is TRBV12-3 or TRBV12-4 and J is TRBJ1-5; D uncertain. Trimming took off 6 bases at V and 3 bases at J, with 15 bases between the two ends. This CDR3 has 15 amino acids. The CDR3 reads CASSPGVANNQPQHF. CDR3 in DNA: TGTGCCAGCAGCCCTGGAGTGGCCAACAATCAGCCCCAGCATTTT.

There are many counts of this clonotype. The chain employs TRBV29-1 and TRBJ2-7, with 10 bases matching TRBD1. V gave up 4 bases and J gave up 4 bases; unmatched junction bases: 4. Germline V gene sequence: CDR1 SQVTM, CDR2 ANQGSEA. The CDR3 length is 13 residues. The DNA for the CDR3 is TGCAGCGTTGGACCGGGACAGGGGTACGAGCAGTACTTC. Translated: CSVGPGQGYEQYF.

J is TRBJ1-1 and V is TRBV4-3; no clear D. This CDR3 has 13 amino acids. Germline values: CDR1 LGHNA, CDR2 YSLEER. Trimming shortened V by 0 bases and J by 10 bases, and 12 bases separated the two germline ends. CDR3 amino acids: CASSQDRKGGAFF. The DNA for the CDR3 is TGCGCCAGCAGCCAAGATAGAAAGGGAGGAGCTTTCTTT.

In its sample, this clonotype was seen many times. J is TRBJ1-2 and V is TRBV12-3 or TRBV12-4, with D uncertain. The V end lost 3 bases, the J end lost 4 bases, and 12 bases lay between the germline ends. CDR3 length: 14 amino acids. The CDR3 DNA follows: TGTGCCAGCAGTTTCTTCCAGCGGGGCTATGGCTACACCTTC. Its translation is CASSFFQRGYGYTF.

The table lists this clonotype with many counts. The rearrangement joins TRBV5-5 to TRBJ2-7; tentative D call: TRBD1 (5 bases). V lost 2 bases and J lost 3, with 12 bases in between. CDR3 length: 14 residues. CDR1 is SGHKS and CDR2 is YYEKEE in the germline V gene (reference sequence). CDR3 bases: TGTGCCAGCAGCTTTTTTTGGACAAACTACGAGCAGTACGTC. This sequence encodes CASSFFWTNYEQYV.

This clonotype was seen only a few times. The V gene is TRBV3-1, the J gene TRBJ2-3; 10 nucleotides align to TRBD1. The V segment lost 1 base and the J segment 14 bases; nucleotides outside the gene matches: 6. Germline loops: CDR1 LGHDT, CDR2 YNNKEL (reference sequence). The CDR3 spans 13 residues. The DNA of the CDR3 is TGTGCCAGCAGCCAAGGACAGGGGGCTTATGTGTATTTT. Protein product: CASSQGQGAYVYF.

This clonotype was recorded many times. The rearrangement uses TRBV4-2 and TRBJ2-7; 10 nucleotides match TRBD1. The V segment lost 3 bases and the J segment 4 bases; nucleotides outside the gene matches: 6. Looked up from germline, CDR1 is LGHNA and CDR2 is YNFKEQ. This CDR3 contains 15 residues. The DNA of the CDR3 is TGTGCCAGCAGCCAGCCCCGACAGGGGGCTTACGAGCAGTACTTC. The encoded protein is CASSQPRQGAYEQYF.

This clonotype was counted a few times. V usage is TRBV28 and J usage is TRBJ1-4; a weak D match, TRBD1 (5 bases). The germline gives CDR1 MDHEN, CDR2 SYDVKM. V was shortened by 8 bases and J by 7 bases, with 14 bases between the two germline ends. The CDR3 loop spans 13 amino acids. In DNA, the CDR3 is TGTGCCAGCGGGGGAGACTTCCTTGAAAAACTGTTTTTT. Its protein is CASGGDFLEKLFF.

As DNA, the CDR3 is TGCGCCAGCAGAGCCCACCCAGGGGGCGAAGAAAAACTGTTTTTT. It encodes CASRAHPGGEEKLFF. V gene TRBV4-1 combines with J gene TRBJ1-4; the match to TRBD1 covers 8 bases. CDR1 MGHRA and CDR2 YSYEKL come from the germline V gene. The CDR3 has 15 residues. V lost 6 bases, J lost 8 bases, and 11 bases stayed unmatched.

In its sample, this clonotype was seen a few times. The J gene is TRBJ2-7, the V gene TRBV6-1; a weak D match, TRBD1 (6 bases). The CDR3 has 14 amino acids. Looked up from germline, CDR1 is MNHNS and CDR2 is SASEGT. With 2 bases removed from V and 3 bases from J, the gap between germline ends came to 11 bases. The CDR3 loop reads CASSEHGQRYEQYV. The CDR3 coding sequence is TGTGCCAGCAGTGAACATGGACAGCGCTACGAGCAGTACGTC.

This clonotype has only a few counts. The chain couples TRBV28 to TRBJ2-7; the D is unclear. Germline CDR1 reads MDHEN; CDR2 reads SYDVKM. V was cut by 6 bases and J by 2 bases, with 17 bases left in between. The CDR3 consists of 15 residues. The CDR3 DNA follows: TGTGCCAGCAGCCCCCGGGTGCACAGAACCTACGAGCAGTACGTC. Residues: CASSPRVHRTYEQYV.

This clonotype was detected many times. The chain links TRBV3-1 to TRBJ2-3; TRBD2 matches 7 bases. The CDR3 contains 16 residues. The trim removed 0 bases at V and 1 base at J, leaving 4 bases unmatched. Germline CDR1 and CDR2: LGHDT and YNNKEL (reference sequence). The CDR3 bases are TGTGCCAGCAGCCAAGATAGACTAGCTGGCACAGATACGCAGTATTTT. Its translation: CASSQDRLAGTDTQYF.

The rearrangement joins TRBV24-1 to TRBJ2-3, with D perhaps TRBD1 or TRBD2 (5 bases each). The CDR3 is 12 amino acids. Trimming took 7 bases from V and 5 from J, leaving 9 bases between them. Germline assignment: CDR1 KGHDR and CDR2 SFDVKD. The CDR3 region has the DNA TGTGCCACCAGCGCTGGGGGAGATACGCAGTATTTT. It encodes CATSAGGDTQYF.

A remark on this clonotype: No DNA is shown, since the ends of the CDR3 on it are uncertain; the CDR3 is the one TCRdb lists. This sequence joins TRBV3-1 and TRBJ1-2. Germline CDR1 is LGHDT and CDR2 is YNNKEL (reference sequence). The CDR3 is 14 residues long, ends included. The CDR3 loop is CASSQDLRFGGYTF.

This clonotype was detected many times. The CDR3 region is CASSLETAWDTQYF. CDR3 nucleotide sequence: TGTGCCAGCAGTTTAGAAACAGCGTGGGATACGCAGTATTTT. J is TRBJ2-3 and V is TRBV12-3 or TRBV12-4; D remains ambiguous. Deletions cut 1 base from V and 6 bases from J, with 11 bases between. The CDR3 sequence is 14 residues long.

This sequence joins TRBV18 and TRBJ1-5, with D perhaps matching TRBD1 (6 bases). CDR3 size: 15 residues. Germline CDR1 is KGHSH and CDR2 is LQKENI. The V and J ends lost 5 bases and 2 bases respectively, with 13 bases between them. The CDR3 nucleotides read TGTGCCAGCTCAGCATATGGACAGCGCAATCAGCCCCAGCATTTT. Translation gives CASSAYGQRNQPQHF. Together with reference TRBV18 and TRBJ1-5, the CDR3 gives the full variable domain: NAGVMQNPRHLVRRRGQEARLRCSPMKGHSHVYWYRQLPEEGLKFMVYLQKENIIDESGMPKERFSAEFPKEGPSILRIQQVVRGDSAAYFCASSAYGQRNQPQHFGDGTRLSIL.

This clonotype was counted many times. The rearrangement links TRBV25-1 to TRBJ2-5; 11 nucleotides match TRBD1. The CDR3 totals 17 residues. Germline lookup yields CDR1 MGHDK and CDR2 SYGVNS. V lost 0 bases, J lost 4 bases, and 7 bases stayed unmatched. CDR3 coding DNA: TGTGCCAGCAGTGAATATAAGGGACAGGGGGGAGCAGAGACCCAGTACTTC. Residues: CASSEYKGQGGAETQYF.

In its sample, this clonotype was seen many times. The chain joins TRBV7-9 to TRBJ1-1; TRBD1 might be the D (6 bases). The length of the CDR3 is 15 residues. CDR1 is SEHNR, CDR2 FQNEAQ, per germline (reference sequence). Trimming stripped 2 bases from V and 0 bases from J, with 10 bases between. The CDR3 protein is CASSLPDRMNTEAFF. The DNA of the CDR3 is TGTGCCAGCAGCTTACCAGACAGGATGAACACTGAAGCTTTCTTT.

This chain uses TRBV5-1 with TRBJ1-4; D is ambiguous. This CDR3 is 13 amino acids long. Trimming stripped 5 bases from V and 5 bases from J, with 10 bases between. Germline V gives CDR1 SGHRS, CDR2 YFSETQ. As DNA, the CDR3 is TGCGCCAGCAGGGCAGCCCTCAATGAAAAACTGTTTTTT. The encoded protein is CASRAALNEKLFF.

The chain has TRBV4-2 and TRBJ1-5; perhaps TRBD1 as D (6 bases). The CDR3 contains 17 residues. V dropped 1 base and J dropped 4 bases, with 17 bases sitting between them. The germline gives CDR1 LGHNA, CDR2 YNFKEQ. CDR3 sequence: CASSQGILLGGNQPQHF. CDR3 in DNA: TGTGCCAGCAGCCAAGGTATACTCCTAGGGGGAAATCAGCCCCAGCATTTT.